Here is one TCR beta chain with its context. TCRdb reprocessed the RT-PCR reads with MiXCR, giving one entry per CDR3 protein. Among about a million distinct CDR3 sequences listed, about a sixth were seen once. The data originate from a study of patients and donors after allogeneic stem cell transplantation. Germline V gene sequence: CDR1 MNHEY, CDR2 SVGEGT. CDR3 length equals 14 residues. The V end was cut by 5 bases, the J end by 6 bases, with 16 bases between. The chain couples TRBV6-2 or TRBV6-3 to TRBJ2-5, with D possibly TRBD2 on 6 matching bases. The sample consisted of blood, either unsorted or a sorted T cell fraction (not recorded which). This TCR was recovered from a human donor who was either an allogeneic HSCT recipient or a stem cell or donor lymphocyte infusion donor (not recorded which). It is not recorded whose cells these are; they may come from a transplant donor. In DNA form, the CDR3 reads TGTGCCAGCAGTCACCACACGGAGGGAAAGACCCAGTACTTC. It yields the protein CASSHHTEGKTQYF.